This T cell receptor (beta chain) was profiled in a study of OX40 agonist ivuxolimab in advanced cancers. Study-wide context: The eligibility criteria allowed prior anti-PD-1, anti-PD-L1 or anti-CTLA-4 therapy, and approximately 40% had some. Overall study results and limits: By week 6 at 0.1 to 3.0 mg/kg, blood CD4+ and CD8+ T cells had expanded clonally.

The CDR3 runs to 14 residues. CDR1 is LGHNA, CDR2 YNFKEQ, per germline. V was shortened by 0 bases and J by 16 bases, with 16 bases between the two germline ends. The method was immunoSEQ multiplex PCR; TCRdb's version includes in-frame clones alone and lacks a portion of them. The sample yields more than 50,000 clones, approximately 85% seen once. With respect to this clone: Its antigen is as yet unknown.

The study sampled blood at baseline, cycle 4 day 1, and cycle 7 day 1. This receptor was identified in an adult with an advanced solid tumor such as melanoma, head and neck, liver or kidney cancer. The rearrangement uses TRBV4-2 and TRBJ1-6; perhaps TRBD1 as D (5 bases). The sequenced sample was CD4+ or CD8+ T cells sorted from blood, obtained in a trial of the OX40 agonist ivuxolimab. CDR3 sequence reads: CASSQDQSRGSLHF. The CDR3 coding sequence is TGTGCCAGCAGCCAAGATCAGTCGAGGGGCTCTCTCCACTTT.